This entry features one T cell receptor (beta chain) sequence. Its target is not known. This sample was included in a study of blood T cells in healthy people across ages. Study outcomes and limitations: Age advanced and TCR beta diversity per million T cells fell, roughly linearly.

It was with a sample-barcoded 5' primer and a J-beta primer mix that a second PCR of roughly 7 to 12 cycles was run. All cDNA molecules were each tagged by a template-switch adaptor with 12 random nucleotides. TCRdb re-called the 5' RACE reads through MiXCR, storing one row per CDR3 protein. This sample has hundreds of thousands of distinct CDR3 sequences; about a third occur once, and the top ten carry approximately 15%. The length of the CDR3 is 13 residues. V dropped 5 bases and J dropped 7 bases, with 14 bases sitting between them. This chain connects TRBV12-3 or TRBV12-4 to TRBJ2-5; D is uncertain. The source material was blood. The receptor's source is a woman of 80 years or more in good health. CDR3 sequence reads: CASSTPTTGTQYF. The CDR3 nucleotides are TGTGCCAGCAGTACCCCCACAACGGGGACCCAGTACTTC.